What follows is one TCR beta chain and its context. Its recognized antigen is unknown. There are no base qualities to consult, and no much larger clone falls within one base. Samples from volunteer blood donors who had recovered from COVID-19 were contributed by a second Seattle source. Collaborating institutions collected whole blood in K2EDTA tubes following their own protocols. For TCRbeta analysis, collaborators shipped samples as frozen whole blood, isolated PBMCs, or DNA extracted from either of those sample types. TCRbeta CDR3 regions were amplified from genomic DNA by means of the immunoSEQ Assay, a bias-controlled multiplex PCR. The paper's data handling went like this. The number of nucleated cells in each sample was estimated by amplification of reference gene primers within the assay. Sequence reads were collapsed and filtered to measure the absolute abundance of every unique TCRbeta CDR3 rearrangement. For each sample, productive Simpson clonality was calculated as the square root of Simpson's diversity index over productive rearrangements. In its TCRdb copy, this immuneACCESS table keeps in-frame sequences only and misses some clones. Where compared with another copy, unresolved V genes explain less than half of these, and the others have no known cause. D and trimming come from the DNA, and the V and J calls and clone size come from that table. The sample table contains 250,000 or so clones; only one count was recorded for roughly 89% of them. The top ten clones comprise 3.5% to 5.5% of the sample.

The germline ends are 21 bases apart after V is trimmed by 3 bases and J by 12 bases. The CDR3 goes from the cysteine to the phenylalanine over 15 residues. Only the CDR3 part of the read is kept: 45 bases, read in frame from the first base. The CDR1 and CDR2 encoded by the germline V gene (reference sequence) are SEHNR and FQNEAQ. These data originate in a study of blood T cell repertoires in COVID-19 (TCRdb year 2020). About the study as a whole: The collaborator samples originated in the United States, Italy and Spain and spanned the acute and convalescent phases of COVID-19. The material from the prospective study consisted of cDNA or gDNA derived from T cells, B-cell-depleted T cells, or PBMCs. The dataset comprised deeply sampled blood TCRbeta repertoires from subjects exposed to, actively infected with, or recovered from COVID-19. The repertoires were made available in a free public database intended to serve as a resource for research on the immune response to SARS-CoV-2. The samples were drawn from two sources: the first 160 participants of the ongoing ImmuneRACE study, and 1,200 or so subjects contributed by 6 global collaborators. Nearly every sample came with metadata listing a de-identified subject ID, COVID-19 status, age in years and sex. Where available, HLA class I and class II types were taken from metadata supplied by the sample provider and were not determined by assay-based typing.

Overall study results and their limits: The quantity of clinical and demographic metadata differed by source and by participant and was supplied without curation.

Recombination connected TRBV7-9 to TRBJ2-1; TRBD1 might be the D gene, on 5 matching bases. This receptor was taken from a woman aged 40 to 50 who had recovered from COVID-19. The specimen was peripheral blood. For the CDR3, the sequence is CASSLAGDDQGTQFF. The bases are TGTGCCAGCAGCTTGGCTGGTGATGACCAGGGTACGCAGTTCTTC.